The clone carrying this T cell receptor (beta chain) was found once. Its antigen remains unidentified. The template was RNA from unsorted bulk tissue. This non-tumor lung sample came from over 3 cm beyond the tumor edge. Newly diagnosed lung cancer patients had thoracic surgery in China, August–November 2014, without prior chemotherapy. This specimen belongs to a study of tumor and adjacent non-tumor tissue in lung cancer. Study summary: On average, productive TCRbeta reads reached about 4 million per sample.

A modified ARM-PCR protocol with three rounds of nested PCR amplified TCRbeta. TCRdb re-derived calls from the multiplex PCR reads in MiXCR, one entry per CDR3 protein. Of more than 85,000 distinct CDR3 sequences in the sample, 50% to 70% were seen once. General observations from the study: Tumor tissue had significantly higher TCR diversity than normal lung. Higher tumor TCR diversity was associated with shorter survival.

V shed 9 bases and J shed 5 bases, with 17 bases lying between them. This CDR3 has 14 amino acids. Germline values: CDR1 MNHEY, CDR2 SVGEGT. V and J are TRBV6-2 or TRBV6-3 and TRBJ1-5; D not certain. The sample taken for sequencing was distant non-tumor lung tissue. This TCR was sampled from a man aged 60 to 69 with non-small cell lung cancer. Written as DNA, the CDR3 is TGTGCCAGAAGCTCCGACAACCTTTATCAGCCCCAGCATTTT. Translating it yields CARSSDNLYQPQHF.